Below are 16 T cell receptor beta chains sequenced from a single sample in a study of blood T cell repertoires in COVID-19. The assay was immunoSEQ multiplex PCR, and TCRdb's table has in-frame clones only and misses some. The sample has about 160,000 clones, approximately 92% seen once. The sequenced sample consisted of peripheral blood. The source of these receptors is a man aged 30 to 39 with COVID-19, enrolled during active disease.

The chain joins TRBV25-1 to TRBJ2-1; 8 nucleotides match TRBD2. The germline gives CDR1 MGHDK, CDR2 SYGVNS. Trimming took 6 bases from V and 12 from J; bases not matched to a gene: 13. The CDR3 runs to 14 residues. CDR3 residues: CASRGPGGAQGQFF. Here the CDR3 DNA reads TGTGCCAGCAGGGGTCCCGGGGGGGCCCAAGGGCAGTTCTTC.

The V gene is TRBV7-9, the J gene TRBJ2-1, with D perhaps matching TRBD1 (6 bases). The CDR3 contains 16 residues. Germline V lookup: CDR1 SEHNR, CDR2 FQNEAQ (reference sequence). With 8 bases removed from V and 6 bases from J, the gap between germline ends came to 23 bases. This CDR3 is CASDNWGRRPPNEQFF. The DNA of the CDR3 is TGTGCCAGCGATAACTGGGGGCGGAGGCCCCCCAATGAGCAGTTCTTC.

The V and J genes are TRBV4-1 and TRBJ1-2; 9 positions match TRBD1. V lost 4 bases, J lost 6 bases, and 6 bases stayed unmatched. The CDR3 totals 14 residues. Germline V gene lookup returns CDR1 MGHRA and CDR2 YSYEKL. The CDR3 sequence: CASSPQRDRDGYTF. The CDR3 nucleotides are TGCGCCAGCAGCCCTCAACGGGACAGGGATGGCTACACCTTC.

This chain joins TRBV15 and TRBJ2-7; 7 bases align to TRBD2. Germline CDR1 is LNHNV and CDR2 is YYDKDF (reference sequence). CDR3 length: 16 residues. Trimming at V came to 0 bases and at J to 0 bases, leaving 5 bases not matched to a gene. In DNA form, the CDR3 reads TGTGCCACCAGCAGAGAAGAGTGGACTAGCTCCTACGAGCAGTACTTC. It codes for CATSREEWTSSYEQYF.

The chain couples TRBV6-2 or TRBV6-3 to TRBJ1-1; tentative D call: TRBD1 (5 bases). Looked up from germline, CDR1 is MNHEY and CDR2 is SVGEGT. Trimming took 6 bases from V and 1 from J, leaving 15 bases between them. CDR3 size: 15 residues. CDR3 sequence (DNA): TGTGCCAGCAGCAGAAGGGGCTCAAGGAACACTGAAGCTTTCTTT. Translation: CASSRRGSRNTEAFF.

The rearrangement joins TRBV5-4 to TRBJ2-7; D perhaps matches TRBD2 (5 bases). Germline lookup yields CDR1 SGHNT and CDR2 YYREEE (reference sequence). V gave up 4 bases and J gave up 1 base, with 12 bases separating them. CDR3 size: 14 residues. CDR3 residues: CASSENGVSYEQYF. The CDR3 coding sequence is TGTGCCAGCAGCGAGAACGGGGTTTCCTACGAGCAGTACTTC.

V usage is TRBV18 and J usage is TRBJ1-1; D is ambiguous. The germline V gene encodes CDR1 KGHSH and CDR2 LQKENI. The CDR3 length is 14 residues. The V end was cut by 3 bases, the J end by 0 bases, with 8 bases between. Written as DNA, the CDR3 is TGTGCCAGCTCACCCCAAGACATGAACACTGAAGCTTTCTTT. Protein: CASSPQDMNTEAFF.

The chain recombines TRBV6-5 with TRBJ1-1, with D uncertain. The CDR3 has 13 amino acids. Per the germline V gene, CDR1 is MNHEY and CDR2 is SVGAGI. With 4 bases removed from V and 7 bases from J, the gap between germline ends came to 13 bases. DNA for the CDR3: TGTGCCAGCAGTTTAAGCGGACGGTTTGAAGCTTTCTTT. Amino acids: CASSLSGRFEAFF.

This chain joins TRBV5-1 and TRBJ2-7, with 13 bases matching TRBD2. CDR3 length: 17 amino acids. The V gene end was trimmed by 0 bases and the J gene end by 1 base; junction bases not matched to a gene: 4. CDR1 and CDR2 (germline): SGHRS, YFSETQ. The CDR3 spells CASSLERTSGRSYEQYF. The CDR3 DNA reads TGCGCCAGCAGCTTGGAGAGGACTAGCGGGAGATCCTACGAGCAGTACTTC.

J is TRBJ1-5 and V is TRBV7-8, with D tentatively TRBD1 (6 bases). Germline CDR1 is SGHVS and CDR2 is FQNEAQ. The CDR3 has 18 residues. The ends were cut back, 6 bases at V and 0 bases at J, with 21 bases in the middle. CDR3 sequence (DNA): TGTGCCAGCAGTCAGCCACCGGACAGACGGTTTAGCAATCAGCCCCAGCATTTT. Translated: CASSQPPDRRFSNQPQHF.

V is TRBV29-1 and J is TRBJ1-1; D unresolved. Germline values: CDR1 SQVTM, CDR2 ANQGSEA. V was trimmed by 1 base and J by 11 bases, leaving 14 bases between them. The CDR3 has 12 amino acids. The CDR3 nucleotides are TGCAGCGTTGAAGGACCCACGGCGGGGGCTTTCTTT. Translated: CSVEGPTAGAFF.

The gene calls are TRBV9 and TRBJ1-2; TRBD1 agrees at 11 bases. The CDR3 extends over 17 amino acids. Germline assignment: CDR1 SGDLS and CDR2 YYNGEE. Trimming took 4 bases from V and 2 from J; bases not matched to a gene: 10. CDR3 DNA: TGTGCCAGCAGCACCCGGACAGGGGGCTTACAAAACTATGGCTACACCTTC. It codes for CASSTRTGGLQNYGYTF.

This chain connects TRBV9 to TRBJ1-6; 10 bases line up with TRBD1. After removal of 3 bases from V and 10 bases from J, the junction contained 10 bases not matched to a gene. Germline assignment: CDR1 SGDLS and CDR2 YYNGEE. The CDR3 is made up of 16 amino acids. CDR3 nucleotides: TGTGCCAGCAGCGAGAGGGAGGGACAGGGGAGATCACCCCTCCACTTT. It codes for CASSEREGQGRSPLHF.

The chain carries TRBV24-1 and TRBJ1-4, with 11 bases lining up with TRBD1. The germline V gene encodes CDR1 KGHDR and CDR2 SFDVKD. V gave up 4 bases and J gave up 2 bases; unmatched junction bases: 11. The CDR3 totals 19 residues. The CDR3 bases are TGTGCCACCAGTGACTGGACAGGGGGCGATGGTGGGACTAATGAAAAACTGTTTTTT. This encodes CATSDWTGGDGGTNEKLFF.

The chain is built from TRBV4-2 and TRBJ2-1; 9 bases are a match to TRBD2. Germline trimming cut 0 bases from V and 4 bases from J; bases unmatched to any gene: 1. The CDR3 consists of 15 residues. Germline-derived CDR1 and CDR2 are LGHNA and YNFKEQ. This CDR3 is CASSQDSGGYNEQFF. The CDR3 region has the DNA TGTGCCAGCAGCCAAGATAGCGGGGGTTACAATGAGCAGTTCTTC.

J is TRBJ2-7 and V is TRBV7-2, with 8 bases identical to TRBD1. J lost 5 bases, V lost 3 bases, and 3 bases had no gene match. The CDR3 is 13 amino acids. Germline V gene sequence: CDR1 SGHTA, CDR2 FQGNSA. The DNA for the CDR3 is TGTGCCAGCAGCTTCAGGGGGCAGCACGAGCAGTACTTC. Translation: CASSFRGQHEQYF.